The 2 T cell receptor beta chains presented below share a single source sample, sequenced in a study of identical twins. TCRdb reanalysed the 5' RACE reads using MiXCR and keeps one entry per CDR3 protein. Of about 530,000 distinct CDR3 sequences listed, 20% to 25% are singletons. These data were also reused for a study on yellow fever vaccine responses in identical twins.

Sequencing input: CD4+ T cells sorted from blood. The receptors shown here come from a woman between 18 and 30 years old in good health.

At least ten counts were recorded for this clonotype. The rearrangement links TRBV29-1 to TRBJ2-2; D uncertain. The CDR3 runs to 13 residues. V shed 1 base and J shed 6 bases, with 9 bases lying between them. Germline-derived CDR1 and CDR2 are SQVTM and ANQGSEA. CDR3 sequence: CSVEVIGSGELFF. In nucleotides, the CDR3 is TGCAGCGTTGAAGTGATAGGCTCCGGGGAGCTGTTTTTT.

This clonotype was seen a handful of times. The gene calls are TRBV6-2 or TRBV6-3 and TRBJ2-1; D might be TRBD1 or TRBD2, each matching 6 bases. The V end was cut by 8 bases, the J end by 0 bases, with 11 bases between. In germline, CDR1 is MNHEY, CDR2 SVGEGT. CDR3 length equals 14 residues. The DNA of the CDR3 is TGTGCCAGCCGAGGGGGGAGCTCCTACAATGAGCAGTTCTTC. This gives the protein CASRGGSSYNEQFF.